The rows below give T cell receptor beta chains drawn from one sample of a study of blood T cell repertoires in COVID-19. The method was immunoSEQ multiplex PCR; TCRdb's version includes in-frame clones alone and lacks a portion of them. The sample shows hundreds of thousands of clones, around 84% of them seen only once. Material: PBMCs or T cells enriched from blood (not recorded which). The receptors shown here come from a woman aged 40 to 49 with acute COVID-19. The CDR3 runs from the conserved cysteine through the conserved F or W. Fields, in order: D gene, J gene, clone size, V gene, CDR3 protein, CDR3 DNA. The D gene is left open where the match is weak. Clone size, where shown, is once, few, many, or a class for clones that have expanded.

>TRBD1|TRBJ1-1|once|TRBV19
CASSISGTGLRFIEAFF
TGTGCCAGTAGTATATCCGGGACAGGGTTAAGGTTCATTGAAGCTTTCTTT
>-|TRBJ2-5|-|TRBV2
CASIQDVNQETQYF
TGTGCCAGCATACAGGACGTAAATCAAGAGACCCAGTACTTC
>-|TRBJ1-2|-|TRBV27
CASFSRVNYGYTF
TGTGCCAGCTTTAGCAGAGTTAACTATGGCTACACCTTC
>-|TRBJ2-5|-|TRBV11-2
CASSLGPYQETQYF
TGTGCCAGCAGCTTAGGTCCGTACCAAGAGACCCAGTACTTC
>TRBD2|TRBJ2-5|-|TRBV11-2
CASSLDLAGGSKTQYF
TGTGCCAGCAGCTTAGATCTAGCGGGAGGGTCTAAGACCCAGTACTTC
>-|TRBJ1-5|-|TRBV9
CASSVESGPQPQHF
TGTGCCAGCAGCGTAGAGTCAGGGCCCCAGCCCCAGCATTTT
>-|TRBJ1-1|-|TRBV5-1
CASSLVGGSNTEAFF
TGCGCCAGCAGCTTGGTTGGGGGCTCGAACACTGAAGCTTTCTTT
>-|TRBJ2-1|-|TRBV7-9
CASSLDSPTYNEQFF
TGTGCCAGCAGCCTAGACTCCCCGACCTACAATGAGCAGTTCTTC
>-|TRBJ1-4|-|TRBV19
CASKGSSGLINEKLFF
TGTGCCAGTAAGGGGAGTTCGGGACTGATTAATGAAAAACTGTTTTTT
>-|TRBJ2-2|-|TRBV10-3
CAISEEANTGELFF
TGTGCCATCAGTGAGGAGGCCAACACCGGGGAGCTGTTTTTT
>TRBD1|TRBJ2-7|-|TRBV7-8
CASSLASTGGYEQYF
TGTGCCAGCAGCTTAGCCTCGACAGGGGGCTACGAGCAGTACTTC
>-|TRBJ2-7|-|TRBV4-2
CASRLEGRPPGEQYF
TGTGCCAGCCGACTCGAGGGGAGGCCCCCCGGGGAGCAGTACTTC
>-|TRBJ1-2|few|TRBV4-2
CASSQHARQVYGYTF
TGTGCCAGCAGCCAGCATGCGCGACAAGTTTATGGCTACACCTTC
>-|TRBJ1-5|-|TRBV5-8
CASSLARQVRQPQHF
TGTGCCAGCAGCTTGGCCCGGCAGGTCCGCCAGCCCCAGCATTTT
>-|TRBJ1-1|-|TRBV6-6
CASSWRLANTEAFF
TGTGCCAGCAGTTGGAGGTTGGCGAACACTGAAGCTTTCTTT
>TRBD1|TRBJ1-2|once|TRBV6-5
CATLGGTGSVYGYTF
TGTGCCACCTTGGGCGGGACAGGGAGTGTTTATGGCTACACCTTC
>-|TRBJ2-7|-|TRBV11-2
CASSLSNSYEQYF
TGTGCCAGCAGCTTATCCAATTCCTACGAGCAGTACTTC
>-|TRBJ1-4|-|TRBV15
CATSTERGGKLFF
TGTGCCACCAGCACCGAAAGAGGGGGAAAACTGTTTTTT
>-|TRBJ2-1|-|TRBV7-7
CASSVGQAGYSYNEQFF
TGTGCTAGCAGCGTAGGCCAGGCGGGCTACTCCTACAATGAGCAGTTCTTC
>-|TRBJ1-4|-|TRBV6-5
CASGRVIEEKLFF
TGTGCCAGCGGCCGGGTCATAGAGGAAAAACTGTTTTTT
>-|TRBJ2-6|-|TRBV5-8
CASSSGKLANVLTF
TGTGCCAGTAGCTCGGGGAAGCTGGCCAACGTCCTGACTTTC
>TRBD1|TRBJ2-3|-|TRBV7-8
CASSSDGTGGRDTQYF
TGTGCCAGCAGCTCAGACGGGACAGGGGGCAGGGATACGCAGTATTTT
>TRBD1|TRBJ1-1|-|TRBV28
CASSIGTANTEAFF
TGTGCCAGCAGTATCGGGACAGCGAACACTGAAGCTTTCTTT
>TRBD1|TRBJ2-1|-|TRBV19
CASRGQPTYNEQFF
TGTGCCAGTAGGGGACAGCCGACCTACAATGAGCAGTTCTTC
>TRBD1|TRBJ2-1|-|TRBV11-3
CASSLEPGQDNEQFF
TGTGCCAGCAGCTTAGAACCGGGACAGGACAATGAGCAGTTCTTC
>TRBD2|TRBJ2-1|-|TRBV9
CASSTLAGLNNEQFF
TGTGCCAGCAGCACCCTAGCGGGGCTTAACAATGAGCAGTTCTTC
>TRBD1|TRBJ2-7|-|TRBV6-5
CASSYFRDRPYEQYF
TGTGCCAGCAGTTACTTCCGGGACAGACCCTACGAGCAGTACTTC
>-|TRBJ1-2|once|TRBV5-4
CASSFQGPGGYTF
TGTGCCAGCAGCTTTCAGGGGCCGGGCGGCTACACCTTC
>-|TRBJ2-2|-|TRBV18
CASSPFAQDSSTGELFF
TGTGCCAGCTCACCCTTCGCCCAGGACAGCAGCACCGGGGAGCTGTTTTTT
>-|TRBJ1-6|-|TRBV20-1
CSASGSSYNSPLHF
TGCAGTGCTAGTGGGAGCTCCTATAATTCACCCCTCCACTTT
>-|TRBJ2-7|-|TRBV14
CASSQRGGLRQYF
TGTGCCAGCAGCCAACGTGGAGGCCTTCGGCAGTACTTC
>TRBD1|TRBJ2-7|-|TRBV27
CASSFNRLAGGSYEQYF
TGTGCCAGCAGTTTCAATAGGTTGGCAGGGGGCTCCTACGAGCAGTACTTC
>-|TRBJ2-5|-|TRBV7-9
CASNSNQETQYF
TGTGCCAGCAACTCTAACCAAGAGACCCAGTACTTC
>TRBD1|TRBJ1-5|few|TRBV6-5
CATQQGSNQPQHF
TGTGCCACCCAACAGGGGAGCAATCAGCCCCAGCATTTT
>TRBD1|TRBJ1-5|-|TRBV29-1
CSVSPGGVNQPQHF
TGCAGCGTTTCTCCAGGGGGCGTCAATCAGCCCCAGCATTTT
>TRBD1|TRBJ2-2|-|TRBV18
CASSPTTGENTGELFF
TGTGCCAGCTCACCGACTACAGGGGAAAACACCGGGGAGCTGTTTTTT
>TRBD1|TRBJ1-5|-|TRBV7-3
CASSLRATGGDQPQHF
TGTGCCAGCAGCTTAAGGGCGACAGGGGGCGATCAGCCCCAGCATTTT
>-|TRBJ2-4|once|TRBV20-1
CSVVAKNIQYF
TGCAGTGTAGTAGCCAAAAACATTCAGTACTTC
>-|TRBJ1-6|-|TRBV7-3
CASSHTAGNNSPLHF
TGTGCCAGCAGCCATACTGCAGGGAATAATTCACCCCTCCACTTT
>-|TRBJ1-1|-|TRBV3-1/TRBV3-2
CASSPTLAGVLNTEAFF
TGTGCCAGCAGCCCCACTCTAGCAGGGGTATTGAACACTGAAGCTTTCTTT
>TRBD1|TRBJ1-2|-|TRBV10-3
CAISARDRRNYGYTF
TGTGCCATCAGCGCGCGGGACAGGAGAAACTATGGCTACACCTTC